This T cell receptor (beta chain) appears in the sequencing data of a study of T cells after yellow fever vaccination. Overall study findings and caveats: Clones from primary vaccination mostly reappeared after the booster (roughly 95% CD4, roughly 87% CD8).

This CDR3 has 14 amino acids. V was clipped by 4 bases and J by 6 bases; unmatched bases: 4. Germline CDR1 and CDR2: SGHRS and YFSETQ. A note on this clonotype: Its target is unknown.

TCRdb re-derived calls from the 5' RACE reads in MiXCR, one entry per CDR3 protein. The sample has under 600,000 distinct CDR3 sequences; 13% are singletons. V is TRBV5-1 and J is TRBJ1-4, with 9 bases that match TRBD1. Sample: PBMCs, taken on the day of the yellow fever booster vaccination. This receptor was taken from a man aged 25 to 40 who received the YFV17D yellow fever vaccine. As DNA, the CDR3 is TGCGCCAGCAGCCTTAGGACAGGGGATGAAAAACTGTTTTTT. The encoded protein is CASSLRTGDEKLFF.